The table lists the clone carrying this T cell receptor (beta chain) with a few counts. Its antigen is unidentified. This record belongs to a study of cytomegalovirus exposure and HLA in healthy donors. The overall study: Per a later analysis, the approximately 690 first-cohort and some 110 validation repertoires shared one platform.

This CDR3 is built from 13 residues. The V gene's germline CDR1 is MGHRA and CDR2 YSYEKL. V was clipped by 0 bases and J by 9 bases, with 12 bases between them. Clones were sequenced by immunoSEQ multiplex PCR, and TCRdb holds only the in-frame ones, with some missing. This sample carries approximately 160,000 clones, roughly nine tenths of them seen once, and the ten largest clones take roughly 3%. The donors were members of the validation cohort comprising over a hundred subjects, separate from the approximately 670-subject first cohort. Study conclusions and caveats: The authors confirmed in vitro that three CMV-associated chains were specific for CMV antigens. The study listed under 200 cytomegalovirus-associated TCR beta chains.

The sequenced material came from PBMCs. The TCR was taken from a woman aged 18-29 years in good health and CMV-seropositive. The chain uses TRBV4-1 and TRBJ2-7; D perhaps matches TRBD1 (5 bases). CDR3 coding DNA: TGCGCCAGCAGCCAAGATTCCCAGGGCGGGCAGTACTTC. It translates to CASSQDSQGGQYF.